The sample holds many counts of the clone carrying this T cell receptor (beta chain). TCRdb re-called the 5' RACE reads through MiXCR, storing one row per CDR3 protein. Among 420,000 or so distinct CDR3 sequences listed, less than 20% were seen once. The CDR3 has 11 amino acids. Germline V CDR1 and CDR2: SQVTM, ANQGSEA. V trimming: 8 bases; J trimming: 15 bases; junction bases outside the gene matches: 9. These data originate in a study of identical twins. The sequenced sample was naive T cells sorted from blood. This clonotype was sampled from a man aged 50 to 60 in good health. The chain links TRBV29-1 to TRBJ2-1; 11 bases match TRBD2. CDR3 nucleotides: TGCAGCCTCTCTACTAGCGGGAGTCGGTTCTTC. This gives the protein CSLSTSGSRFF.